This T cell receptor beta chain is drawn from a study of CXCR3-negative and CXCR3-positive naive CD8 T cells. Researchers prepared the TRB cDNA libraries using 5' RACE with UMI labels. TCRdb re-analyzed the 5' RACE reads; it lists each CDR3 protein once, without DNA. Its listing shows about 150,000 distinct CDR3 sequences. This CDR3 is built from 14 residues. Germline-derived CDR1 and CDR2 are SGHTA and FQGTGA. Study findings and constraints: CXCR3-positive naive cells had TRB CDR3s that were more hydrophobic than CXCR3-negative naive cells had. Fresh PBMCs went into most assays, and CXCR3 expression partly declined after cryopreservation. TRB CDR3 properties were used to infer TCR strength, and surface CD5 was comparable between naive subsets. Memory, not naive, CXCR3-negative and CXCR3-positive cells differed in TRBV-TRBJ usage.

Investigators sorted each CD8+ T cell subset in triplicate, taking under 350,000 cells each time. A note on this clonotype: Its antigen is unknown.

The clonotype was recovered from a human donor in good health. Some clones in this sample may be carry-over from other donors' samples. The chain combines TRBV7-3 with TRBJ2-1. What was sequenced was naive CXCR3+ CD8+ T cells from blood. The subset is: CD45RO-CCR7+CD27+CD95- naive CD8+ T cells expressing CXCR3 (TNR3+). CDR3 protein: CASSRRPAWDEQFF.